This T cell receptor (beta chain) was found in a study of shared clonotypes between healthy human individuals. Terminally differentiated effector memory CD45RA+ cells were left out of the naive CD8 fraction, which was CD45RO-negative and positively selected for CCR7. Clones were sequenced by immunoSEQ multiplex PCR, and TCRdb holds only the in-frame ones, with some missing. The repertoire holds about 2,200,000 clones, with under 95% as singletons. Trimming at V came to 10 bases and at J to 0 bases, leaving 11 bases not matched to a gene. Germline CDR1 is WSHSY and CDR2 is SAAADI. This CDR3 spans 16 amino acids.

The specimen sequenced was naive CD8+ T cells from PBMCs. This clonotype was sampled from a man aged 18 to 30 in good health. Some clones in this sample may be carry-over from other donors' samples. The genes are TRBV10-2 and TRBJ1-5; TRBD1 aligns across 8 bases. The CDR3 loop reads CATSTRTGNSNQPQHF. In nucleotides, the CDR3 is TGCGCCACCTCGACCCGGACAGGGAATAGCAATCAGCCCCAGCATTTT.